This TCR beta chain was sequenced for a study of blood T cell repertoires in COVID-19. At the level of the study: Samples representing acute and convalescent COVID-19 were sourced from the United States, Italy and Spain. T cells, B-cell-depleted T cells, or PBMCs supplied cDNA or gDNA.

V was clipped by 0 bases and J by 5 bases, with 13 bases between them. CDR3 length: 15 residues. Germline assignment: CDR1 MNHEY and CDR2 SVGAGI. Source study methods: Reference gene primer amplification gave estimated nucleated cell counts. Some clones are missing from TCRdb's copy, which holds only in-frame ones; the method was immunoSEQ multiplex PCR. V and J calls and clone size come straight from that table; D and trimming were deduced from the DNA. The sample records 150,000 to 200,000 clones, about 85% being singletons. The source of this sequence is a woman aged 45-65 years with COVID-19, enrolled during active disease. This rearrangement joins TRBV6-5 to TRBJ1-1; D perhaps matches TRBD1 (6 bases). Sequencing was carried out using peripheral blood. CDR3 nucleotides: TGTGCCAGCAGTTACTCGGTCAGGGGCGGTACTGAAGCTTTCTTT. It translates to CASSYSVRGGTEAFF.